Listed here is a single T cell receptor (beta chain). Its cognate antigen has yet to be identified. Per-nucleotide qualities are absent, and no much larger clonotype sits a single base away. The junction shows trimming of 4 bases on V and 2 bases on J, and the gene matches do not reach 5 bases of it. The CDR3 sequence holds 15 residues, the cysteine and phenylalanine included. Only the CDR3 DNA stays, 45 bases, in frame from base 1. CDR1 and CDR2 are read off the germline V gene as SGHTA and FQGNSA. This sample was included in a study of technical replicates of blood from several donors (dated by TCRdb to about 2017). The library was prepared using the immunoSEQ multiplex PCR assay. TCRdb retrieved this table from immuneACCESS and kept in-frame rearrangements only. Not all clones are present; in checked studies, unresolved V genes account for under half, and no reason is known for the remainder. The sample profile shows around 97,000 clones; about 95% of them were found once. About 0.3% of the sample comes from the top ten.

This receptor was taken from a human donor in good health. The chain joins TRBV7-2 to TRBJ2-7; the central 10 bases match TRBD2. The sample consisted of T cells isolated from PBMCs. The bases read TGTGCCAGCAGCTCCTCTAGCGGGAGTGCCTACGAGCAGTACTTC. The resulting protein is CASSSSSGSAYEQYF. With the rest looked up from the reference TRBV7-2 and TRBJ2-7 genes rather than sequenced, the full variable domain is GAGVSQSPSNKVTEKGKDVELRCDPISGHTALYWYRQSLGQGLEFLIYFQGNSAPDKSGLPSDRFSAERTGGSVSTLTIQRTQQEDSAVYLCASSSSSGSAYEQYFGPGTRLTVT.